The present TCR beta chain was sequenced within a study of shared clonotypes between healthy human individuals. This CDR3 has 16 residues. CDR1 is SEHNR, CDR2 FQNEAQ, per germline (reference sequence). V gave up 3 bases and J gave up 0 bases, with 11 bases separating them. The authors distributed each subset's genomic DNA evenly over several immunoSEQ plates. The repertoire was sequenced with immunoSEQ multiplex PCR; TCRdb's copy has only in-frame clones and lacks some. The sample holds hundreds of thousands of clones, roughly 77% seen once. The sequenced sample was PBMCs. The origin of this receptor is a woman aged 40 to 50 in good health. Some clones in this sample may be carry-over from other donors' samples. This chain links TRBV7-9 with TRBJ2-2; possible D gene TRBD2, 6 bases. The CDR3 here is CASSLGSGANTGELFF. CDR3 nucleotide sequence: TGTGCCAGCAGCTTGGGCTCGGGGGCGAACACCGGGGAGCTGTTTTTT.